The 4 T cell receptor beta chains listed next were all sequenced from one sample in a study of cytomegalovirus exposure and HLA in healthy donors. Vbeta (60) and Jbeta (13) primers were used in the PCR. TCRdb's table, derived via immunoSEQ multiplex PCR, lists solely in-frame clones and lacks some. The data contain approximately 79,000 clones, 79% of them seen just once; the ten biggest clones take up around a fifth. The source material was PBMCs. Every receptor here comes from a woman aged 40 to 55 in good health and CMV-seropositive.

The J gene is TRBJ1-1, the V gene TRBV6-1; tentatively, D is TRBD1 (6 bases). The V end lost 3 bases, the J end lost 1 base, and 15 bases lay between the germline ends. The CDR3 runs to 16 residues. Germline V gene data show CDR1 as MNHNS and CDR2 as SASEGT. The CDR3 DNA follows: TGTGCCAGCAGTGATCTCGGGGGGGCCAGGAACACTGAAGCTTTCTTT. Translation gives CASSDLGGARNTEAFF.

The chain uses TRBV13 and TRBJ2-2; D call uncertain. The CDR3 length is 16 residues. The germline V gene encodes CDR1 PRHDT and CDR2 FYEKMQ (reference sequence). V lost 3 bases and J 7 bases, leaving 18 bases between the germline ends. The CDR3 DNA reads as TGTGCCAGCAGCTTGAACTCTCTGATGGGCCTCGGGGAGCTGTTTTTT. It yields the protein CASSLNSLMGLGELFF.

This clone has a single count. The J gene is TRBJ2-1, the V gene TRBV30, with 9 bases matching TRBD1. CDR3 size: 19 residues. Per germline, CDR1 GTSNPN and CDR2 SVGIG (reference sequence). V lost 5 bases, J lost 1 base, and 18 bases stayed unmatched. Written as DNA, the CDR3 is TGTGCCTGGGCAACCGGGACAGGGTTGTCTTTTGGGTCCTACAATGAGCAGTTCTTC. Amino acid sequence: CAWATGTGLSFGSYNEQFF.

This clone was seen once. The V gene is TRBV10-3, the J gene TRBJ2-7, with D tentatively TRBD2 (6 bases). Germline-derived CDR1 and CDR2 are ENHRY and SYGVKD. The CDR3 loop spans 13 amino acids. The V end was cut by 6 bases, the J end by 1 base, with 10 bases between. As DNA, the CDR3 is TGTGCCATCAGGCCTAGCGATTCCTACGAGCAGTACTTC. This encodes CAIRPSDSYEQYF.